This entry lists 30 T cell receptor beta chains sequenced from one sample in a study of regulatory T cells in long-lasting Graves disease. Time point specified: newly diagnosed GD, antithyroid drugs for less than 3 months. PBMCs provided the RNA from which the TCR library was made. For TCR beta, libraries came from iRepertoire HTBI primers and Arm-PCR of CDR3 regions. Using its own MiXCR run on the multiplex PCR reads, TCRdb lists one record per CDR3 protein. The repertoire includes about 450,000 distinct CDR3 sequences, 13% to 15% of them detected once, and roughly a sixth sits in the top ten. This sample was also put to use in a study of T cells in Graves' hyperthyroidism and ophthalmopathy.

The sample was peripheral blood mononuclear cells (PBMCs), taken at new diagnosis, from a patient treated with antithyroid drugs. The receptors originated from a woman aged 50 to 65 with Graves disease.

This clonotype was seen at least ten times. The rearrangement links TRBV27 to TRBJ2-7; D uncertain. The CDR3 length is 13 residues. Germline V lookup: CDR1 MNHEY, CDR2 SMNVEV (reference sequence). Trimming pared 3 bases from V and 7 bases from J, leaving 13 bases between. Written as DNA, the CDR3 is TGTGCCAGCAGTTTTTACCCGGGTGGTGAGCAGTACTTC. It translates to CASSFYPGGEQYF.

The rearrangement links TRBV5-6 to TRBJ2-7, with 9 bases fitting TRBD2. Germline trimming cut 0 bases from V and 4 bases from J; bases unmatched to any gene: 5. In germline, CDR1 is SGHDT, CDR2 YYEEEE. The CDR3 is made up of 15 amino acids. CDR3 amino acids: CASSLAGLARYEQYF. The CDR3 DNA sequence: TGTGCCAGCAGCTTGGCAGGACTAGCGCGGTACGAGCAGTACTTC.

The table lists this clonotype with a few counts. The chain joins TRBV5-1 to TRBJ2-7; no definite D call. Per the germline V gene, CDR1 is SGHRS and CDR2 is YFSETQ. The CDR3 spans 12 residues. Trimming removed 2 bases from V and 6 bases from J, with 9 bases in between. CDR3 in amino acids: CASSLSYGEQYF. CDR3 sequence (DNA): TGCGCCAGCAGCTTAAGCTATGGCGAGCAGTACTTC.

This clonotype came up a few times. V and J are TRBV6-2 or TRBV6-3 and TRBJ2-2; no clear D. The CDR3 contains 14 residues. Trimming took 8 bases from V and 0 from J, leaving 10 bases between them. The germline V gene has CDR1 MNHEY and CDR2 SVGEGT. The CDR3 here is CASDEYANTGELFF. The CDR3 coding sequence is TGTGCCAGCGATGAATATGCGAACACCGGGGAGCTGTTTTTT.

This clonotype was observed a handful of times. The rearrangement links TRBV30 to TRBJ2-5, with TRBD2 as a possible D gene (5 bases). V shed 4 bases and J shed 4 bases, with 10 bases lying between them. The CDR3 totals 12 residues. Germline V lookup: CDR1 GTSNPN, CDR2 SVGIG (reference sequence). In DNA, the CDR3 is TGTGCCTGGACCCTGGCGGGAGAGACCCAGTACTTC. Residues: CAWTLAGETQYF.

This clonotype appeared many times. The J gene is TRBJ2-7, the V gene TRBV18, with D uncertain. The CDR3 is made up of 13 amino acids. Trimming pared 2 bases from V and 2 bases from J, leaving 7 bases between. Germline V gene lookup returns CDR1 KGHSH and CDR2 LQKENI. In DNA, the CDR3 is TGTGCCAGCTCACCAACCGCGGCCTACGAGCAGTACTTC. Its protein product is CASSPTAAYEQYF.

This clonotype was seen only a few times. This may come from a read error, since a much larger clone is one base off. V usage is TRBV2 and J usage is TRBJ2-3; D is perhaps TRBD2 (5 bases). The better agreement between TRBJ2-7 and the DNA end casts doubt on the J call. Germline V gene sequence: CDR1 SNHLY, CDR2 FYNNEI. The CDR3 totals 13 residues. The CDR3 DNA is TGTGCCGGCACGGGGATCAACTTCTACGAGCAGTACTTC. Protein sequence: CAGTGINFYEQYF.

This clonotype was counted a few times. This may come from a read error, since a much larger clone is one base off. This chain joins TRBV11-1 and TRBJ2-1; D may correspond to TRBD1 or TRBD2 (5 bases each). The V end was cut by 4 bases, the J end by 2 bases, with 15 bases between. There are 16 residues in the CDR3. In germline, CDR1 is SGHAT, CDR2 FQDESV (reference sequence). CDR3 bases: TGTGCCAGCAGCTCCCTAGTGGGGGTGACCTACAATGAGCAGTTCTTC. Its protein is CASSSLVGVTYNEQFF.

This clonotype was observed many times. The V and J genes are TRBV6-1 and TRBJ1-2; D call uncertain. Germline CDR1 and CDR2: MNHNS and SASEGT. CDR3 length: 16 residues. V shed 3 bases and J shed 5 bases, with 19 bases lying between them. CDR3 DNA sequence: TGTGCCAGCAGTGATCTCTCGGGGATTTATCTTTATGGCTACACCTTC. Its protein is CASSDLSGIYLYGYTF.

This clonotype showed up many times. The chain couples TRBV12-3 or TRBV12-4 to TRBJ2-7; D is unresolved. The CDR3 has 14 amino acids. V lost 4 bases, J lost 0 bases, and 10 bases lay in between. In nucleotides, the CDR3 is TGTGCCAGCAGTTCCGCGGACCGCTCCTACGAGCAGTACTTC. Protein sequence: CASSSADRSYEQYF.

This clonotype was seen at least ten times. The chain employs TRBV6-5 and TRBJ2-7, with D perhaps matching TRBD1 or TRBD2 (6 bases each). The length of the CDR3 is 14 residues. With 4 bases removed from V and 3 bases from J, the gap between germline ends came to 13 bases. Germline CDR1 and CDR2: MNHEY and SVGAGI. As DNA, the CDR3 is TGTGCCAGCAGTTGGAGGGACATCAGCTACGAGCAGTACTTC. It translates to CASSWRDISYEQYF.

This clonotype was found a few times. It is unclear where the CDR3 begins or ends on the DNA, so no DNA is shown, and the CDR3 is as TCRdb lists it. This sequence joins TRBV9 and TRBJ2-7; the D call of TRBD2 is as the table states it, not checked on the DNA. Germline V CDR1 and CDR2: SGDLS, YYNGEE. Ends included, the CDR3 has 15 residues. CDR3: CASSVGSGTQNEEYF.

CDR3 residues: CASRDWGETQYF. The CDR3 region has the DNA TGTGCCAGCAGGGACTGGGGGGAGACCCAGTACTTC. The rearrangement joins TRBV27 to TRBJ2-5, with D perhaps being TRBD1 or TRBD2 (5 bases each). The CDR3 runs to 12 residues. CDR1 and CDR2 (germline): MNHEY, SMNVEV (reference sequence). V was pared by 6 bases and J by 5 bases, with 10 bases between.

The chain couples TRBV5-1 to TRBJ1-1, with D unresolved. The CDR3 totals 17 residues. Trimming took 0 bases from V and 5 from J, leaving 20 bases between them. Germline CDR1 and CDR2: SGHRS and YFSETQ. The CDR3 coding sequence is TGCGCCAGCAGCTTGGTTGGGCCAGGAGTAGGATGGACTGAAGCTTTCTTT. It is translated as CASSLVGPGVGWTEAFF.

The chain has TRBV9 and TRBJ2-3, with D perhaps TRBD1 (6 bases). Looked up from germline, CDR1 is SGDLS and CDR2 is YYNGEE. Trimming pared 3 bases from V and 1 base from J, leaving 12 bases between. CDR3 length: 15 amino acids. CDR3 coding DNA: TGTGCCAGCAGCGACGAGGGGGTTGGCACAGATACGCAGTATTTT. Translating gives CASSDEGVGTDTQYF.

This clonotype was seen at least ten times. V gene TRBV6-9 combines with J gene TRBJ1-3; D remains ambiguous. V lost 8 bases and J lost 8, with 7 bases in between. In germline, CDR1 is MNHGY, CDR2 SVAAGI. The CDR3 sequence is 10 residues long. The CDR3 DNA sequence: TGTGCCAGCCGTTGGGACACCATATATTTT. Residues: CASRWDTIYF.

This rearrangement joins TRBV7-3 to TRBJ2-7; 8 bases agree with TRBD2. This CDR3 has 15 residues. Germline V gene lookup returns CDR1 SGHTA and CDR2 FQGTGA. V trimming: 2 bases; J trimming: 7 bases; junction bases outside the gene matches: 10. This CDR3 reads CASSLFPGGPEEQYF. The CDR3 DNA reads TGTGCCAGCAGCTTATTTCCGGGAGGGCCGGAAGAGCAGTACTTC.

The table lists this clonotype with many counts. This chain links TRBV2 with TRBJ1-1, with D possibly being TRBD1 (6 bases). CDR1 and CDR2 (germline): SNHLY, FYNNEI. The CDR3 loop spans 15 amino acids. V lost 5 bases and J 4 bases, leaving 17 bases between the germline ends. This CDR3 reads CASSPLLGGGTEAFF. CDR3 nucleotide sequence: TGTGCCAGCAGTCCCCTCCTAGGGGGAGGCACTGAAGCTTTCTTT.

This clonotype was detected ten times or more. V usage is TRBV9 and J usage is TRBJ2-3, with D possibly being TRBD1 (6 bases). The CDR3 extends over 15 amino acids. Deletions cut 1 base from V and 2 bases from J, with 11 bases between. The germline CDR1 and CDR2 sequences are SGDLS and YYNGEE. CDR3 residues: CASSVRDKYTDTQYF. The CDR3 DNA reads TGTGCCAGCAGCGTACGGGACAAGTACACAGATACGCAGTATTTT.

The rearrangement joins TRBV6-1 to TRBJ2-7, with 11 positions matching TRBD1. This CDR3 region has 15 residues. Trimming at V came to 3 bases and at J to 4 bases, leaving 5 bases not matched to a gene. Germline V gene data show CDR1 as MNHNS and CDR2 as SASEGT. CDR3 region: CASSDGTGGFYEQYF. CDR3 coding DNA: TGTGCCAGCAGTGACGGGACAGGGGGTTTTTACGAGCAGTACTTC.

In its sample, this clonotype was seen many times. This rearrangement joins TRBV2 to TRBJ2-3; possibly TRBD2 for D (7 bases). V dropped 7 bases and J dropped 0 bases, with 11 bases sitting between them. The germline CDR1 and CDR2 sequences are SNHLY and FYNNEI. This CDR3 contains 14 residues. The CDR3 region is CASKRGASTDTQYF. CDR3 bases: TGTGCCAGCAAACGGGGGGCGAGCACAGATACGCAGTATTTT.

This clonotype was found a few times. V gene TRBV19 combines with J gene TRBJ1-1, with D hard to call. Trimming took 2 bases from V and 4 from J, leaving 8 bases between them. Germline CDR1 LNHDA, CDR2 SQIVND (reference sequence). CDR3 size: 13 residues. The CDR3 sequence is CASSINGVTEAFF. CDR3 bases: TGTGCCAGTAGTATAAACGGGGTCACTGAAGCTTTCTTT.

This clonotype has a handful of counts. Since a much larger clone is just one base distant, this may be a read error. This chain links TRBV3-1 with TRBJ1-4; D unclear. CDR3 length: 17 amino acids. V was clipped by 0 bases and J by 7 bases, with 18 bases between them. Germline V CDR1 and CDR2: LGHDT, YNNKEL (reference sequence). Here the CDR3 reads CASSQEALGVGPEKLFF. The CDR3 nucleotides read TGTGCCAGCAGCCAAGAGGCCCTTGGTGTCGGGCCTGAAAAACTGTTTTTT.

The V and J genes are TRBV7-9 and TRBJ1-1; D remains ambiguous. Germline loops: CDR1 SEHNR, CDR2 FQNEAQ (reference sequence). V lost 4 bases and J lost 2, with 5 bases in between. CDR3 size: 12 residues. CDR3 DNA: TGTGCCAGCAGCTGGATAAACACTGAAGCTTTCTTT. Its translation is CASSWINTEAFF.

As for this clonotype: A far larger clone is only one base removed, so a read error is likely. The rearrangement links TRBV5-8 to TRBJ2-5; D perhaps matches TRBD1 (6 bases). The germline V gene encodes CDR1 SGHTS and CDR2 YDEGEE. V gave up 3 bases and J gave up 2 bases, with 14 bases separating them. The CDR3 consists of 15 residues. The CDR3 here is CASSWRRDIQETQYF. The DNA for the CDR3 is TGTGCCAGCAGCTGGCGACGGGACATTCAAGAGACCCAGTACTTC.

Ten or more counts support this clonotype. This rearrangement joins TRBV7-8 to TRBJ2-7, with D possibly TRBD2 on 6 matching bases. Trimming shortened V by 2 bases and J by 0 bases, and 14 bases separated the two germline ends. The CDR3 sequence is 16 residues long. The germline CDR1 and CDR2 sequences are SGHVS and FQNEAQ. CDR3 residues: CASSLRSVGSSYEQYF. CDR3 bases: TGTGCCAGCAGCTTAAGGAGTGTCGGGAGCTCCTACGAGCAGTACTTC.

In its sample, this clonotype was seen many times. The chain has TRBV6-5 and TRBJ1-1, with D possibly matching TRBD1 (5 bases). Trimming removed 2 bases at V and 4 bases at J, with 14 bases between. Looked up from germline, CDR1 is MNHEY and CDR2 is SVGAGI. The CDR3 is 15 amino acids. CDR3 protein: CASSYAYRTATEAFF. CDR3 nucleotide sequence: TGTGCCAGCAGTTACGCCTACAGGACCGCCACTGAAGCTTTCTTT.

In its sample, this clonotype was seen many times. The V call is TRBV3-1, the J call TRBJ1-5, with a weak D call TRBD1 (6 bases). This CDR3 spans 16 amino acids. The V gene lost 4 bases and the J gene lost 2 bases, with 15 bases spanning the gap. Germline V gene data show CDR1 as LGHDT and CDR2 as YNNKEL (reference sequence). The CDR3 nucleotides read TGTGCCAGCAGCCCCCGGGACACCTACCGCAATCAGCCCCAGCATTTT. Amino acid sequence: CASSPRDTYRNQPQHF. Full variable domain (rest looked up from reference TRBV3-1 and TRBJ1-5): DTAVSQTPKYLVTQMGNDKSIKCEQNLGHDTMYWYKQDSKKFLKIMFSYNNKELIINETVPNRFSPKSPDKAHLNLHINSLELGDSAVYFCASSPRDTYRNQPQHFGDGTRLSIL.

V usage is TRBV10-2 and J usage is TRBJ2-1, with 13 bases fitting TRBD2. V lost 0 bases, J lost 2 bases, and 1 base stayed unmatched. The CDR3 sequence is 17 residues long. Germline assignment: CDR1 WSHSY and CDR2 SAAADI. CDR3 sequence: CASSESGTSGTYNEQFF. The CDR3 DNA is TGCGCCAGCAGTGAGTCCGGGACTAGCGGGACCTACAATGAGCAGTTCTTC.

The sample holds a few counts of this clonotype. A much larger clonotype is one base distant, so this may be a read error. This chain links TRBV2 with TRBJ2-1; tentatively, D is TRBD1 or TRBD2 (5 bases each). CDR3 size: 15 residues. CDR1 is SNHLY, CDR2 FYNNEI, per germline. The V gene lost 10 bases and the J gene lost 5 bases, with 21 bases spanning the gap. Here the CDR3 DNA reads TGTGCCAACCGACCGGGACGCACGCACCACAATGAGCAGTTCTTC. Protein product: CANRPGRTHHNEQFF.